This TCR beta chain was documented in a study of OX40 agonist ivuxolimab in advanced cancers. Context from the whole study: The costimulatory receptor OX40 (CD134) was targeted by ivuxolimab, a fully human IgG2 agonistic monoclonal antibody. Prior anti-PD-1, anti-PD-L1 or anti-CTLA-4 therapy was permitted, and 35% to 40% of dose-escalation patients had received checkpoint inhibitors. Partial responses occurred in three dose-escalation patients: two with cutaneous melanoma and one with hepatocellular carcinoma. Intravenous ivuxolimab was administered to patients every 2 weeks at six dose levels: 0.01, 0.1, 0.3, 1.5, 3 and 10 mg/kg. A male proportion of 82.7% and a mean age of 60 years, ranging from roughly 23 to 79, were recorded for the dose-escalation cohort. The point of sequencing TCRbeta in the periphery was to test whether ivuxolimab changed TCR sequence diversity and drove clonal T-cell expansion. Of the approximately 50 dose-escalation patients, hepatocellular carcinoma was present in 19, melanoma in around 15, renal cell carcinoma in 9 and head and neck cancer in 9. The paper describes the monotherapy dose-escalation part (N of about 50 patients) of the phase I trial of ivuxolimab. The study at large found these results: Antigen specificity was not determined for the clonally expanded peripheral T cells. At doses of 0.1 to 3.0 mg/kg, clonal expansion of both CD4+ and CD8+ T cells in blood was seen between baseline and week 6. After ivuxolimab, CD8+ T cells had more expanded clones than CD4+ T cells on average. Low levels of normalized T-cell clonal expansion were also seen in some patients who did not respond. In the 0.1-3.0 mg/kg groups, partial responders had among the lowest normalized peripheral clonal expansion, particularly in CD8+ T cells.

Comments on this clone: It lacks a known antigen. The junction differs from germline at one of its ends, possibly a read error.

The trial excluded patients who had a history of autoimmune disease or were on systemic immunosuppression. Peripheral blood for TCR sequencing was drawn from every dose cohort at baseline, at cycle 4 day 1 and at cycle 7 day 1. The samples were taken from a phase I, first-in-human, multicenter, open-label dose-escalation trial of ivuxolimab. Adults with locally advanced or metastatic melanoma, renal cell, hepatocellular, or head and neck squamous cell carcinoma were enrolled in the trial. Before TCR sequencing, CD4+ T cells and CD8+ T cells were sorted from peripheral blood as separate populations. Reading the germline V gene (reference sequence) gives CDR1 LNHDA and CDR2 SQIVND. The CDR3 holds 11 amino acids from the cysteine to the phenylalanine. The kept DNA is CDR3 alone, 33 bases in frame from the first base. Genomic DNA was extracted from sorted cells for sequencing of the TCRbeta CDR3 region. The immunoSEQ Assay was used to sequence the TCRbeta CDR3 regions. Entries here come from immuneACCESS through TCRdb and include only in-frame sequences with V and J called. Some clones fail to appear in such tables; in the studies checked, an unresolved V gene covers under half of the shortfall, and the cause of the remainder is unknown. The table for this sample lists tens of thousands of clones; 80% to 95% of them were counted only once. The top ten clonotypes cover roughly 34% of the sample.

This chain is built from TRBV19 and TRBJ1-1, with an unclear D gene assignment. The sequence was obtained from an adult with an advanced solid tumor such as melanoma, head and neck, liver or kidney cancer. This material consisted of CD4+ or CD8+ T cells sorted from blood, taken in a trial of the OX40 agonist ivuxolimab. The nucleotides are TGTGCCAGTAGTATGTTTTCTGAGGCTTTCTTT. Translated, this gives CASSMFSEAFF.